This entry lists 14 T cell receptor beta chains sequenced from one sample in a study of OX40 agonist ivuxolimab in advanced cancers. The protocol was immunoSEQ multiplex PCR, while the TCRdb copy is restricted to in-frame clones and leaves out a portion. This table has more than 30,000 clones, more than 85% appearing once. Sequenced here: CD4+ or CD8+ T cells sorted from blood, sampled in a trial of the OX40 agonist ivuxolimab. The receptors here all came from an adult with an advanced solid tumor such as melanoma, head and neck, liver or kidney cancer.

This chain uses TRBV5-1 with TRBJ2-3; 12 bases agree with TRBD2. Germline CDR1 SGHRS, CDR2 YFSETQ. V trimming: 0 bases; J trimming: 4 bases; junction bases outside the gene matches: 3. The CDR3 totals 16 residues. CDR3 residues: CASSLGTSGEADTQYF. In DNA, the CDR3 is TGCGCCAGCAGCTTGGGGACTAGCGGGGAAGCAGATACGCAGTATTTT. The whole variable domain, remainder taken from reference TRBV5-1 and TRBJ2-3, is KAGVTQTPRYLIKTRGQQVTLSCSPISGHRSVSWYQQTPGQGLQFLFEYFSETQRNKGNFPGRFSGRQFSNSRSEMNVSTLELGDSALYLCASSLGTSGEADTQYFGPGTRLTVL.

The chain employs TRBV2 and TRBJ1-1; D call uncertain. CDR1 SNHLY and CDR2 FYNNEI come from the germline V gene. V was shortened by 5 bases and J by 0 bases, with 10 bases between the two germline ends. The CDR3 length is 14 residues. CDR3 sequence reads: CASSPMGMNTEAFF. The CDR3 DNA is TGTGCCAGCAGTCCAATGGGAATGAACACTGAAGCTTTCTTT. The whole variable domain, filled in from reference TRBV2 and TRBJ1-1, reads EPEVTQTPSHQVTQMGQEVILRCVPISNHLYFYWYRQILGQKVEFLVSFYNNEISEKSEIFDDQFSVERPDGSNFTLKIRSTKLEDSAMYFCASSPMGMNTEAFFGQGTRLTVV.

The gene calls are TRBV5-1 and TRBJ1-2; TRBD1 aligns across 7 bases. Germline loops: CDR1 SGHRS, CDR2 YFSETQ. V gave up 2 bases and J gave up 4 bases; unmatched junction bases: 5. The CDR3 loop spans 14 amino acids. The CDR3 loop reads CASSLEGQPYGYTF. As DNA, the CDR3 is TGCGCCAGCAGCTTAGAGGGACAGCCCTATGGCTACACCTTC.

The chain recombines TRBV30 with TRBJ1-2, with a possible D match to TRBD1 (6 bases). Germline V CDR1 and CDR2: GTSNPN, SVGIG (reference sequence). The CDR3 runs to 13 residues. Trimming cost V 5 bases and J 1 base, with 11 bases left between them. The CDR3 DNA sequence: TGTGCCTGGCACAGGGCGGATAACTATGGCTACACCTTC. Translated, it gives CAWHRADNYGYTF.

The gene calls are TRBV7-2 and TRBJ2-5, with D maybe TRBD2 (6 bases). The CDR3 is 16 amino acids. Trimming pared 3 bases from V and 0 bases from J, leaving 14 bases between. The germline gives CDR1 SGHTA, CDR2 FQGNSA. The DNA of the CDR3 is TGTGCCAGCAGCTTGTTCGGCGCGGGGAACCAAGAGACCCAGTACTTC. Translating gives CASSLFGAGNQETQYF.

This chain joins TRBV7-2 and TRBJ2-3, with TRBD2 matching 8 bases. The CDR3 length is 19 residues. After removal of 4 bases from V and 4 bases from J, the junction contained 19 bases not matched to a gene. CDR1 is SGHTA and CDR2 is FQGNSA in the germline V gene. The CDR3 bases are TGTGCCAGCAGCTCGTCTATCAGGGGTCGAGCGGGGGTTGCAGATACGCAGTATTTT. This encodes CASSSSIRGRAGVADTQYF. The whole variable domain, filled in from reference TRBV7-2 and TRBJ2-3, reads GAGVSQSPSNKVTEKGKDVELRCDPISGHTALYWYRQSLGQGLEFLIYFQGNSAPDKSGLPSDRFSAERTGGSVSTLTIQRTQQEDSAVYLCASSSSIRGRAGVADTQYFGPGTRLTVL.

V is TRBV5-5 and J is TRBJ1-5; 10 nucleotides agree with TRBD1. This CDR3 is 15 amino acids long. V lost 4 bases and J lost 2; bases outside the gene matches: 3. Germline loops: CDR1 SGHKS, CDR2 YYEKEE (reference sequence). The CDR3 DNA reads as TGTGCCAGCAGCCCCGGGACAGGGGGCAATCAGCCCCAGCATTTT. It translates to CASSPGTGGNQPQHF.

The chain employs TRBV5-4 and TRBJ2-3; 8 nucleotides match TRBD2. The ends lost 1 base at V and 6 bases at J; junction bases unmatched: 13. Germline CDR1 and CDR2: SGHNT and YYREEE (reference sequence). The length of the CDR3 is 17 residues. CDR3 sequence reads: CASSLLAGTLRGDTQYF. The CDR3 region has the DNA TGTGCCAGCAGCTTGTTAGCGGGGACCCTAAGGGGGGATACGCAGTATTTT.

This chain connects TRBV18 to TRBJ2-2; perhaps TRBD2 as D (5 bases). V shed 10 bases and J shed 4 bases, with 19 bases lying between them. CDR1 and CDR2 (germline): KGHSH, LQKENI. The CDR3 consists of 15 residues. The CDR3: CATGMAAPPTGELFF. The CDR3 coding sequence is TGTGCCACCGGGATGGCGGCCCCCCCCACCGGGGAGCTGTTTTTT.

V usage is TRBV7-9 and J usage is TRBJ2-7, with 9 bases identical to TRBD1. CDR3 length equals 15 residues. Trimming removed 5 bases from V and 5 bases from J; junction bases left unmatched: 10. CDR1 is SEHNR, CDR2 FQNEAQ, per germline (reference sequence). The CDR3 protein is CASSPWGQGRHEQYF. CDR3 nucleotide sequence: TGTGCCAGCAGCCCCTGGGGACAGGGTCGCCACGAGCAGTACTTC.

The chain joins TRBV6-1 to TRBJ2-2; D is perhaps TRBD1 (6 bases). The length of the CDR3 is 15 residues. V lost 1 base, J lost 0 bases, and 6 bases lay in between. The germline V gene has CDR1 MNHNS and CDR2 SASEGT. The CDR3 loop is CASSEGTANTGELFF. The CDR3 DNA reads as TGTGCCAGCAGTGAAGGGACAGCGAACACCGGGGAGCTGTTTTTT.

The chain has TRBV19 and TRBJ1-5; 8 positions match TRBD1. Germline CDR1 is LNHDA and CDR2 is SQIVND (reference sequence). With V trimmed by 7 bases and J by 2 bases, 4 bases remained unmatched. The CDR3 totals 14 residues. CDR3 loop: CASTSTGGNQPQHF. The CDR3 DNA reads TGTGCCAGTACCTCGACAGGGGGCAATCAGCCCCAGCATTTT.

The gene calls are TRBV9 and TRBJ1-2; 7 nucleotides align to TRBD1. CDR1 and CDR2 from the germline V gene are SGDLS and YYNGEE. The CDR3 has 14 amino acids. J lost 2 bases, V lost 4 bases, and 5 bases had no gene match. The CDR3 protein is CASSLGQSNYGYTF. The CDR3 DNA reads as TGTGCCAGCAGCTTGGGACAGAGCAACTATGGCTACACCTTC.

The chain couples TRBV27 to TRBJ1-2, with D perhaps TRBD1 (5 bases). The CDR3 extends over 16 amino acids. Germline V gives CDR1 MNHEY, CDR2 SMNVEV (reference sequence). V lost 3 bases to trimming and J lost 0 bases, with 14 bases between them. The CDR3 protein is CASSLGVGGTNYGYTF. The CDR3 bases are TGTGCCAGCAGTTTGGGGGTCGGGGGAACTAACTATGGCTACACCTTC.